This T cell receptor (beta chain) was identified in a study of blood T cell repertoires in COVID-19. Across the study: There were acute and convalescent COVID-19 samples, and they came from the United States, Italy and Spain. PBMCs, B-cell-depleted T cells, or T cells were the source of the cDNA or gDNA that made up the material.

The CDR3 contains 18 residues. CDR1 and CDR2 from the germline V gene are SGHAT and FQNNGV. Trimming removed 5 bases from V and 4 bases from J; junction bases left unmatched: 14. Source study methods: Reference gene primer amplification yielded estimated nucleated cell counts. The method was immunoSEQ multiplex PCR; TCRdb's version includes in-frame clones alone and lacks a portion of them. V, J and clone size are those of that table, while D and trimming were read from the DNA. The sample comprises 180,000 or so clones, about 87% of which are singletons, and approximately 4% rests with the top ten. This clone was observed a single time.

The V call is TRBV11-2, the J call TRBJ2-3; 11 nucleotides match TRBD2. This receptor was taken from a man aged 18-30 years with active or convalescent COVID-19. What was sequenced was peripheral blood. CDR3 sequence: CASSPPGLAVGSADTQYF. CDR3 nucleotide sequence: TGTGCCAGCAGCCCCCCGGGACTAGCGGTAGGGTCTGCAGATACGCAGTATTTT.